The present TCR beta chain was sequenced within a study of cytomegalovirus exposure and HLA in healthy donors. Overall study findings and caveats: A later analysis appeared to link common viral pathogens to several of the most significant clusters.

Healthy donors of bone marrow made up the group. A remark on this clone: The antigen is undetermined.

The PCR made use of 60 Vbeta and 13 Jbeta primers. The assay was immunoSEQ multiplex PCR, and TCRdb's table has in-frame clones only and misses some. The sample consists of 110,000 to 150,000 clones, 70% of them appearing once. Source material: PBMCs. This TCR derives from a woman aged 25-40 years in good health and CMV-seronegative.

Here the CDR3 DNA reads TGTGCCAGCAGTTTTAGCGCGAACTACGAGCAGTACTTC. Protein sequence: CASSFSANYEQYF. V is TRBV27 and J is TRBJ2-7; weak D call: TRBD2 (5 bases). V was clipped by 3 bases and J by 3 bases, with 9 bases between them. Germline CDR1 is MNHEY and CDR2 is SMNVEV (reference sequence). CDR3 length equals 13 residues.